A selection of T cell receptor beta chains follows, all from one sample in a study of T cell changes during pregnancy in multiple sclerosis. Generated by immunoSEQ multiplex PCR, the TCRdb table keeps only in-frame clones and is missing some. The table records about 57,000 clones, 90% of them present only once. The sample here was peripheral blood, taken in the first trimester of pregnancy. The receptors stem from a female donor in good health, enrolled as a control in a pregnancy study. CDR3s include the opening cysteine and the closing phenylalanine or tryptophan. A D gene is named only where the DNA matches it firmly. The listing skips clone size in some rows; elsewhere it reads once, few, many or a size class.

d_call	clone_size	v_call	j_call	cdr3_nt	cdr3_aa
TRBD1	-	TRBV15	TRBJ1-1	TGTGCCACCAGCAGAGATTTAGGGGGCCCTGAAGCTTTCTTT	CATSRDLGGPEAFF
TRBD1	-	TRBV7-8	TRBJ1-5	TGTGCCAGCAGCTTCAAATCAGGGGGCGGCAATCAGCCCCAGCATTTT	CASSFKSGGGNQPQHF
-	-	TRBV28	TRBJ2-7	TGTGCCGCCGGAGGCCGTGACGAGCAGTACTTC	CAAGGRDEQYF
-	-	TRBV28	TRBJ1-1	TGTGCCAGCAGTTTCCGGGTTCTTCCGACTGAAGCTTTCTTT	CASSFRVLPTEAFF
TRBD1	-	TRBV10-3	TRBJ2-7	TGTGCCATCAGGGGACAGGCCTCCTACGAGCAGTACTTC	CAIRGQASYEQYF
-	-	TRBV11-3	TRBJ2-3	TGTGCCAGCAGCTTAGCAGGGGAGCAGTATTTT	CASSLAGEQYF
-	-	TRBV11-2	TRBJ2-7	TGTGCCAGCAGCTTATATGGCAGGGACTACGAGCAGTACTTC	CASSLYGRDYEQYF
-	-	TRBV19	TRBJ2-7	TGTGCCAGTAGTATACAACGGGAGTACGAGCAGTACTTC	CASSIQREYEQYF
-	-	TRBV7-9	TRBJ1-3	TGTGCCAGCAGCTTAGGTGTTGAGGGCTCTGGAAACACCATATATTTT	CASSLGVEGSGNTIYF
-	once	TRBV29-1	TRBJ2-7	TGCAGCGTTGTCAAAAGCAACTACGAGCAGTACTTC	CSVVKSNYEQYF
-	-	TRBV7-6	TRBJ2-2	TGTGCCAGCAGCCAGGGGTCCGGGACACAAACATCCGGGGAGCTGTTTTTT	CASSQGSGTQTSGELFF
TRBD2	-	TRBV16	TRBJ2-7	TGTGCCAGCAGCCAGTTGCGGGAGTCCCACGAGCAGTACTTC	CASSQLRESHEQYF
-	-	TRBV29-1	TRBJ1-1	TGCAGCGCAGTCTCGACCGGGACTGAAGCTTTCTTT	CSAVSTGTEAFF
TRBD1	-	TRBV5-1	TRBJ2-3	TGCGCCAGCAGCGTCGCCGGGACAGGGTCAGCAGATACGCAGTATTTT	CASSVAGTGSADTQYF
TRBD1	-	TRBV5-1	TRBJ1-5	TGCGCCAGCAGCTTGGGGACAGGGGGCCTTCAGCCCCAGCATTTT	CASSLGTGGLQPQHF
-	-	TRBV7-9	TRBJ2-7	TGTGCCAGTCGACATGGGGGGGCCCACGAGCAGTACTTC	CASRHGGAHEQYF
-	-	TRBV6-5	TRBJ1-2	TGTGCCAGCAGTTACGCGGGGGCGAACTATGGCTACACCTTC	CASSYAGANYGYTF
TRBD2	-	TRBV4-1	TRBJ2-7	TGCGCCAGCAGCCTCGAACGACTAGCGGGCCAGTACGAGCAGTACTTC	CASSLERLAGQYEQYF
TRBD1	-	TRBV10-3	TRBJ1-2	TGTGCCATCACCCAGGACAGGGACCAGCCTCGGTATGGCTACACCTTC	CAITQDRDQPRYGYTF
-	-	TRBV7-8	TRBJ1-5	TGTGCCAGCAGCTTATTCGGAGGCAATCAGCCCCAGCATTTT	CASSLFGGNQPQHF
-	-	TRBV5-4	TRBJ1-1	TGTGCCAGCAGCTTGGCTGGCGGGAACACTGAAGCTTTCTTT	CASSLAGGNTEAFF
-	-	TRBV13	TRBJ1-2	TGTGCCAGCAGCACACAGGGTGATGGCTACACCTTC	CASSTQGDGYTF
-	-	TRBV6-1	TRBJ1-5	TGTGCCAGCCGGGGGGCCAGTAGCAATCAGCCCCAGCATTTT	CASRGASSNQPQHF
-	-	TRBV18	TRBJ2-3	TGTGCCAGCTCACCACCGCGGGCGGGACTCACAGATACGCAGTATTTT	CASSPPRAGLTDTQYF
TRBD1	-	TRBV6-1	TRBJ1-2	TGTGCCAGCAAAGGGACAGGGGTTAACTATGGCTACACCTTC	CASKGTGVNYGYTF